The T cell receptor beta chain described here comes from a study of patients and donors after allogeneic stem cell transplantation (TCRdb year 2020). The library was generated by RT-PCR. The run used a NextSeq 550. TCRdb ran its own pipeline on the public reads, namely fastp trimming at Q25 and MiXCR clone calling, and kept in-frame beta chains. Rows merge per CDR3 protein into single entries with the most common DNA and genes. The sample table records roughly 2,000 distinct CDR3 sequences; 14% of these occur just once. The top ten hold more than 9.5% of the sample. Taken from cysteine to phenylalanine, the CDR3 has 14 residues. This entry keeps only the CDR3 DNA: 42 bases, framed from base 1. The germline V gene yields SGHNT for CDR1 and YENEEA for CDR2. A distance of 10 bases separates the germline ends of V and J, which lose 4 bases and 2 bases respectively. This clonotype is regarded as medium-sized (0.01 to 0.1%). Its antigen is currently not known. It has no much larger one-base neighbor in the sample; base qualities were not kept.

The chain was built from TRBV11-3 and TRBJ2-3; the best D guess is TRBD2, with 6 bases matching. The receptor comes from a human donor who was either an allogeneic HSCT recipient or a stem cell or donor lymphocyte infusion donor (not recorded which). It is not recorded whose cells these are; they may come from a transplant donor. The sequenced material came from blood, either unsorted or a sorted T cell fraction (not recorded which). The nucleotides read TGTGCCAGCAGCTGGGGGAGGTCCACAGATACGCAGTATTTT. It specifies CASSWGRSTDTQYF. The full variable domain, with segments outside the CDR3 supplied by the reference TRBV11-3 and TRBJ2-3 proteins, appears as EAGVVQSPRYKIIEKKQPVAFWCNPISGHNTLYWYLQNLGQGPELLIRYENEEAVDDSQLPKDRFSAERLKGVDSTLKIQPAELGDSAVYLCASSWGRSTDTQYFGPGTRLTVL.